This T cell receptor (beta chain) was identified during a study of beta chain features in type 1 diabetes. Study context: Sorted cells numbering some 110 million were examined across all samples.

Trimming shortened V by 8 bases and J by 4 bases, and 14 bases separated the two germline ends. In germline, CDR1 is MDHEN, CDR2 SYDVKM. There are 13 residues in the CDR3. A CD45RO/CCR7/CD25/CD127/CD95/CD27 panel sorted naive, central memory, regulatory and stem cell-like memory CD4+ cells. Reverse transcribing all isolated RNA meant expressed TCRB transcripts were sequenced. Sequencing used immunoSEQ multiplex PCR; TCRdb keeps in-frame clones, though not all of them. The sample lists 130,000 to 150,000 clones, about 50% occurring once. This receptor was identified in a man aged 18-30 years in good health. This rearrangement joins TRBV28 to TRBJ1-2; maybe TRBD1 (5 bases). Sequencing input: Tregs from blood. The CDR3 region is CASSRGRAYGYTF. CDR3 nucleotides: TGTGCCAGCTCTAGGGGCAGGGCCTATGGCTACACCTTC.